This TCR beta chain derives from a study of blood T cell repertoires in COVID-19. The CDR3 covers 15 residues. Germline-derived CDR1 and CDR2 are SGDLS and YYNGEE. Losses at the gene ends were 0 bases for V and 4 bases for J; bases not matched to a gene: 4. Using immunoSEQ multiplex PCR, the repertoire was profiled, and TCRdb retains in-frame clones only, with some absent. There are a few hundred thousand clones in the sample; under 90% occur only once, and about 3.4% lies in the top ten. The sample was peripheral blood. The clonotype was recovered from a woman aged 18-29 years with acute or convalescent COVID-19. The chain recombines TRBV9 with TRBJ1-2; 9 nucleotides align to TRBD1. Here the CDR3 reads CASSVAGQGAYGYTF. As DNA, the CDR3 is TGTGCCAGCAGCGTAGCGGGACAGGGAGCCTATGGCTACACCTTC. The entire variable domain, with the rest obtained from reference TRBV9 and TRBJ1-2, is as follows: DSGVTQTPKHLITATGQRVTLRCSPRSGDLSVYWYQQSLDQGLQFLIQYYNGEERAKGNILERFSAQQFPDLHSELNLSSLELGDSALYFCASSVAGQGAYGYTFGSGTRLTVV.